This entry describes one T cell receptor (beta chain). This clone's antigen is unknown. No base quality information exists; no much larger clone differs at one position. The sample holds other DNA sequences that translate to the same CDR3. This entry is derived from a study of somatic mutations in cytotoxic T cells in rheumatoid arthritis (dated by TCRdb to between 2016 and 2019). Broadly, across the study: Some T-cell populations stained with V beta antibodies were sorted by flow on a FACSAria II or Sony SH800 to nearly 100% purity, with sorted V beta1+ cells additionally subjected to TCRB sequencing. In newly diagnosed rheumatoid arthritis without treatment, the study examined if expanded CD8+ T-cell clones harbor somatic mutations, relying on TCRB deep sequencing to characterize clonality. TCRB deep sequencing covered 65 to 80 patients with rheumatoid arthritis along with approximately 20 healthy controls. Patients and controls did not essentially differ in median age, which was nearly identical between the groups. The full study reports these points: The expanded CD8+ clones had unknown antigen targets, and not appearing in virus-specific databases did not rule out that they were virus-specific. CD8+ clonality increased with age in patients (Spearman r of about 0.45) but not in healthy controls. CD8+ T-cell clonality did not differ significantly between rheumatoid arthritis patients and age-matched healthy controls. The slight TRBV07 underrepresentation in patients was not adjusted for multiple comparisons. The largest CD8+ clone made up more than 20% of CD8+ cells in about an eighth of the 65 patients, and blood and synovial fluid shared several identical CD8+ TCRB sequences.

Genomic DNA underwent TCRB CDR3 sequencing using the immunoSEQ assay. The authors' pipeline ran thus. The analyses included only productive TCRB rearrangements. Clonality was calculated as a Shannon entropy-based productive clonality index, and a clone was defined by a unique TCRB CDR3 sequence. The template counts of each clone relative to the total templates per sample were used to calculate repertoire overlap between two samples. V-gene usage from TCRB sequencing and V-gene usage measured by flow cytometry were correlated (Spearman r of 0.61). TCRdb carries this immuneACCESS record with in-frame sequences only. Its versions omit some clonotypes, under half of them owing to an unresolved V gene in the studies checked, with the rest unexplained. V, J and clone size derive from that table, while D and trimming were established from the DNA sequence. The sample records 12,000 or so clones, roughly 80% of which are singletons. The ten largest account for about 14% of the sample.

With a median age of approximately 50 years (range about 21-75) and 55% female, the healthy controls consisted of 20 to 25 blood donors whose buffy coats were used. CD4+ and CD8+ cells were isolated by positive magnetic bead selection on an AutoMACS, and purity was checked by flow cytometry. Isolation of peripheral blood mononuclear cells was done through Ficoll-Paque PLUS density gradient separation. DNA was extracted from CD4-enriched, CD8-enriched or PBMC samples with Nucleospin Tissue or Tissue XS kits and quantified with a Qubit 2.0 fluorometer. Including cysteine and phenylalanine, the CDR3 has 15 amino acids. Only the CDR3 DNA stays, 45 bases, in frame from base 1. For CDR1 and CDR2, the germline V gene lists SGHDT and YYEEEE. For this chain, trimming is 4 bases at the V end and 6 bases at the J end, and the number of junction bases without a gene match is 5.

This TCR came from an older woman in good health. What was sequenced was CD8+ T cells sorted from blood. The rearranged segments are TRBV5-6 and TRBJ2-1; TRBD1 aligns with 12 central bases. DNA sequence: TGTGCCAGCAGCGGGGGACAGGGGGCTATCAATGAGCAGTTCTTC. This encodes CASSGGQGAINEQFF.